These 20 T cell receptor beta chains came from one sample sequenced in a study of low-dose radiotherapy and immunotherapy resistance in tumors (dated 2022 in TCRdb). In light of the paper, this sample's time point label describes: before trial treatment. Reads for this sample came from an Illumina HiSeq 2500. Superscript III and a set of TRAV- and TRBV-specific primers were used to synthesize first-strand cDNA, so that both TCRalpha and TCRbeta chains were covered. TCRs were amplified with Phusion for roughly 19 PCR cycles, with a constant-region primer paired with the adapter attached to the V primers. TCRdb itself trimmed the public reads at Q25 with fastp, ran MiXCR and retained productive beta chains. Every distinct CDR3 protein forms one entry, paired with its most common genes and DNA. The sample records approximately 89,000 distinct CDR3 sequences, 15% to 20% of which are singletons. Clones ranked in the top ten supply roughly 6% of the sample.

Sequenced material: PBMCs, taken before treatment. These receptors all stem from a male donor with prostate cancer.

This clonotype was picked up many times. The V call is TRBV28, the J call TRBJ2-3; D unclear. Germline assignment: CDR1 MDHEN and CDR2 SYDVKM. Between the trimmed V and J ends, which lost 5 bases and 2 bases, there was a span of 8 bases. The CDR3 is made up of 13 amino acids. The CDR3 region is CASSLTSTDTQYF. The DNA for the CDR3 is TGTGCCAGCAGTCTGACTTCCACAGATACGCAGTATTTT.

This clonotype was counted at least ten times. The chain links TRBV14 to TRBJ2-1, with no clear D. Germline V CDR1 and CDR2: SGHDN, FVKESK. V was trimmed by 1 base and J by 5 bases, leaving 18 bases between them. This CDR3 has 17 amino acids. As DNA, the CDR3 is TGTGCCAGCAGCCAAGGGGGTTGGTTGGCGGAGAACAATGAGCAGTTCTTC. As protein: CASSQGGWLAENNEQFF.

The table lists this clonotype with many counts. J is TRBJ2-1 and V is TRBV13, with 11 bases fitting TRBD2. Germline V gives CDR1 PRHDT, CDR2 FYEKMQ (reference sequence). V was pared by 8 bases and J by 7 bases, with 1 base of the junction left unmatched. The CDR3 is 12 amino acids. This chain's CDR3 is CASGTSGNEQFF. CDR3 bases: TGTGCCAGCGGGACTAGCGGAAATGAGCAGTTCTTC.

This clonotype occurred many times. The chain employs TRBV18 and TRBJ2-2; TRBD2 matches at 10 bases. This CDR3 contains 18 residues. Germline V gene sequence: CDR1 KGHSH, CDR2 LQKENI. The ends lost 1 base at V and 4 bases at J; junction bases unmatched: 9. CDR3 loop: CASSPLLAGVSGTGELFF. The CDR3 bases are TGTGCCAGCTCACCACTTCTAGCGGGAGTCTCGGGCACCGGGGAGCTGTTTTTT.

As concerns this clonotype: A far more abundant clone sits one base away, making this likely a read error. The J gene is TRBJ2-5, the V gene TRBV20-1; D may be TRBD2 (6 bases). Germline V lookup: CDR1 DFQATT, CDR2 SNEGSKA (reference sequence). V was clipped by 3 bases and J by 11 bases, with 28 bases between them. The CDR3 has 16 amino acids. This CDR3 reads CSASDFLAGSYNEQYF. In DNA form, the CDR3 reads TGCAGTGCTAGTGATTTTCTTGCGGGATCTTACAATGAGCAGTACTTC.

This clonotype was observed at least ten times. The V gene is TRBV7-9, the J gene TRBJ1-5; the D is unclear. The germline V gene has CDR1 SEHNR and CDR2 FQNEAQ (reference sequence). CDR3 length: 15 amino acids. Trimming left V 5 bases short and J 0 bases short, with 11 bases between. CDR3 in amino acids: CASSQSRYSNQPQHF. CDR3 bases: TGTGCCAGCAGCCAATCGCGATATAGCAATCAGCCCCAGCATTTT.

The sample holds many counts of this clonotype. The chain uses TRBV11-3 and TRBJ2-7; D is undetermined. V was clipped by 1 base and J by 3 bases, with 13 bases between them. The CDR3 spans 15 residues. Germline CDR1 is SGHNT and CDR2 is YENEEA. Here the CDR3 reads CASSLVVCMIYEQYF. CDR3 nucleotides: TGTGCCAGCAGCTTAGTTGTCTGCATGATCTACGAGCAGTACTTC.

This clonotype was observed many times. The chain links TRBV11-1 to TRBJ2-3, with 8 bases that match TRBD2. The germline V gene encodes CDR1 SGHAT and CDR2 FQDESV (reference sequence). J gave up 0 bases and V 1 base, and 3 bases lay outside the gene matches. The CDR3 extends over 16 amino acids. The CDR3, as DNA: TGTGCCAGCAGCTTAGGACTAGCGACCAGCACAGATACGCAGTATTTT. Translated, it gives CASSLGLATSTDTQYF.

This clonotype has ten or more counts. The chain links TRBV2 to TRBJ2-3, with D unclear. Deletions cut 7 bases from V and 0 bases from J, with 11 bases between. Germline V gene data show CDR1 as SNHLY and CDR2 as FYNNEI. The CDR3 length is 14 residues. The CDR3 here is CASNYLGSTDTQYF. The CDR3 region has the DNA TGTGCCAGCAACTACCTTGGGAGCACAGATACGCAGTATTTT.

This clonotype was detected ten times or more. This chain uses TRBV20-1 with TRBJ2-7, with D unresolved. CDR3 length: 14 residues. Germline values: CDR1 DFQATT, CDR2 SNEGSKA (reference sequence). V was shortened by 5 bases and J by 1 base, with 15 bases between the two germline ends. The CDR3 nucleotides are TGCAGTGCTCGAAGTCCTAAATCATCCTACGAGCAGTACTTC. Protein: CSARSPKSSYEQYF.

This clonotype was counted many times. V gene TRBV29-1 combines with J gene TRBJ2-7; no reliable D call. Germline CDR1 SQVTM, CDR2 ANQGSEA. This CDR3 contains 11 residues. Trimming removed 2 bases from V and 6 bases from J, with 8 bases in between. The CDR3, as DNA: TGCAGCGTTGAAATAGCCAGCGAGCAGTACTTC. The encoded protein is CSVEIASEQYF.

This clonotype was picked up many times. Since a much larger clone is just one base distant, this may be a read error. Written as DNA, the CDR3 is TGCGCCATCAGCCCTAGCGGCACCGGGGAGCTGTTTTTT. Protein: CAISPSGTGELFF. This chain links TRBV5-1 with TRBJ2-2; 7 nucleotides align to TRBD2. Germline values: CDR1 SGHRS, CDR2 YFSETQ. The CDR3 is made up of 13 amino acids. Filled out from reference TRBV5-1 and TRBJ2-2, the complete variable domain reads KAGVTQTPRYLIKTRGQQVTLSCSPISGHRSVSWYQQTPGQGLQFLFEYFSETQRNKGNFPGRFSGRQFSNSRSEMNVSTLELGDSALYLCAISPSGTGELFFGEGSRLTVL.

This clonotype has at least ten counts. The chain links TRBV20-1 to TRBJ2-1; 7 positions agree with TRBD1. Germline-derived CDR1 and CDR2 are DFQATT and SNEGSKA (reference sequence). The CDR3 has 13 residues. V trimming: 6 bases; J trimming: 6 bases; junction bases outside the gene matches: 8. The CDR3: CSAHLTGSNEQFF. The CDR3 DNA follows: TGCAGTGCCCACCTGACAGGGTCCAATGAGCAGTTCTTC.

This clonotype has at least ten counts. The J gene is TRBJ2-7, the V gene TRBV6-2 or TRBV6-3, with 7 bases identical to TRBD2. V was clipped by 0 bases and J by 3 bases; unmatched bases: 5. CDR1 and CDR2 (germline): MNHEY, SVGEGT. The CDR3 spans 15 residues. CDR3 region: CASSYSAGAGYEQYF. CDR3 nucleotides: TGTGCCAGCAGTTACTCTGCGGGAGCTGGCTACGAGCAGTACTTC.

This clonotype was found many times. The V gene is TRBV5-1, the J gene TRBJ2-2; weak D call: TRBD2 (5 bases). The CDR3 runs 16 residues. The germline V gene has CDR1 SGHRS and CDR2 YFSETQ. The V and J ends lost 0 bases and 0 bases respectively, with 9 bases between them. CDR3 protein: CASSLVASANTGELFF. The CDR3 DNA follows: TGCGCCAGCAGCTTGGTAGCGTCCGCGAACACCGGGGAGCTGTTTTTT.

This clonotype was found many times. The rearrangement joins TRBV24-1 to TRBJ2-5; 10 bases agree with TRBD1. Germline lookup yields CDR1 KGHDR and CDR2 SFDVKD. V lost 4 bases to trimming and J lost 6 bases; unmatched junction nucleotides: 7. The CDR3 totals 15 residues. CDR3 coding DNA: TGTGCCACCAGTGAACCGGGACAGGGGACGAAGACCCAGTACTTC. This sequence encodes CATSEPGQGTKTQYF.

At least ten counts were recorded for this clonotype. The chain joins TRBV20-1 to TRBJ2-3; 10 bases agree with TRBD2. The CDR3 length is 16 residues. Per germline, CDR1 DFQATT and CDR2 SNEGSKA (reference sequence). The junction had 10 bases not matched to a gene; V was cut back by 3 bases and J by 4 bases. The CDR3, as DNA: TGCAGTGCTAGTACCGCTAGCGGGAGAGCACCAGATACGCAGTATTTT. Protein: CSASTASGRAPDTQYF.

There are many counts of this clonotype. The chain is built from TRBV20-1 and TRBJ2-3, with 8 nucleotides matching TRBD1. The CDR3 has 13 residues. V dropped 6 bases and J dropped 5; count of bases not matched to a gene: 7. Looked up from germline, CDR1 is DFQATT and CDR2 is SNEGSKA (reference sequence). The CDR3 coding sequence is TGCAGTGCCCTCGGCAGGGGGCAAGATACGCAGTATTTT. Its translation: CSALGRGQDTQYF.

Comment on this clonotype: A far larger clone is a single base away, which makes a read error likely. The V gene is TRBV6-6, the J gene TRBJ2-1, with D tentatively TRBD2 (6 bases). Germline V gives CDR1 MNHNY, CDR2 SVGAGI (reference sequence). The CDR3 is made up of 16 amino acids. The ends were cut back, 2 bases at V and 2 bases at J, with 13 bases in the middle. The CDR3 spells CASSYEGRQPYNEQFF. Here the CDR3 DNA reads TGTGCCAGCAGTTACGAGGGGAGGCAGCCCTACAATGAGCAGTTCTTC.

This clonotype was detected many times. The chain has TRBV11-3 and TRBJ2-6, with D unclear. The CDR3 extends over 14 amino acids. Per the germline V gene, CDR1 is SGHNT and CDR2 is YENEEA. V lost 5 bases, J lost 0 bases, and 5 bases lay in between. CDR3 nucleotides: TGTGCCAGCAGCCCGAACTCTGGGGCCAACGTCCTGACTTTC. It codes for CASSPNSGANVLTF.